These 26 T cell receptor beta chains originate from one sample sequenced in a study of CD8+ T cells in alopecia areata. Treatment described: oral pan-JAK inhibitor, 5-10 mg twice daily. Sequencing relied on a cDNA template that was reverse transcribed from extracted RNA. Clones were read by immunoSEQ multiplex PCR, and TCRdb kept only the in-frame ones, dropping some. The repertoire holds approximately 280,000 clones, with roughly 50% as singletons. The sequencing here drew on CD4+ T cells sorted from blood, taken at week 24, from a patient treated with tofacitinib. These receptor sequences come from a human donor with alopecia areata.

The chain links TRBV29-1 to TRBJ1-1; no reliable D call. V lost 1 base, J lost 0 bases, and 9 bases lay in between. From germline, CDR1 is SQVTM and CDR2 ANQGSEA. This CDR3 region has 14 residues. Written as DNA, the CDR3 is TGCAGCGTTGAAGTCGCCAGTTTGAACACTGAAGCTTTCTTT. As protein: CSVEVASLNTEAFF.

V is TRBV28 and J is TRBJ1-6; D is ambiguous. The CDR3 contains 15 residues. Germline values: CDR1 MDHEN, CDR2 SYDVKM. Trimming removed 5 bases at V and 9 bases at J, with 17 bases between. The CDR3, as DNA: TGTGCCAGCAGTCCCCGGGCAGCGAGTACTTCACCCCTCCACTTT. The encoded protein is CASSPRAASTSPLHF.

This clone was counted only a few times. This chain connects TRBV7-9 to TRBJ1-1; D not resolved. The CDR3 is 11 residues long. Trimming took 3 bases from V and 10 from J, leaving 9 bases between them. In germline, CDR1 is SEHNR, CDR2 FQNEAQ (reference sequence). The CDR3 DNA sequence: TGTGCCAGCAGCTTTACAGCTGGAGCTTTCTTT. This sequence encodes CASSFTAGAFF.

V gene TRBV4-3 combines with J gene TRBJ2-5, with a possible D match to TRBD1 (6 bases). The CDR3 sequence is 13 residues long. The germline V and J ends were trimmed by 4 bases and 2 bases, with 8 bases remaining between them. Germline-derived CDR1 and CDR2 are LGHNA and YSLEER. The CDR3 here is CASSRQGQETQYF. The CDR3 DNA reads TGCGCCAGCAGCCGCCAGGGGCAAGAGACCCAGTACTTC.

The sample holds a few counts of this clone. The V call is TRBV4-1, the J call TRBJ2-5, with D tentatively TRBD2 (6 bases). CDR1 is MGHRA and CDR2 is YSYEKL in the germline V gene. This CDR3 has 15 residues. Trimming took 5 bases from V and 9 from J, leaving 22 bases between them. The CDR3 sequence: CASSTWRATAGAQYF. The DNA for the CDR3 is TGCGCCAGCAGCACGTGGAGGGCGACGGCCGGGGCCCAGTACTTC.

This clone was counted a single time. CDR3 in DNA: TGTGCCAGCAGTTCGACAGGGCGGTTGCGTTCACCCCTCCACTTT. It specifies CASSSTGRLRSPLHF. The chain couples TRBV28 to TRBJ1-6; the match to TRBD1 covers 7 bases. Germline lookup yields CDR1 MDHEN and CDR2 SYDVKM. Trimming at V came to 4 bases and at J to 9 bases, leaving 9 bases not matched to a gene. The length of the CDR3 is 15 residues. Drawing the rest from reference TRBV28 and TRBJ1-6, the complete variable domain is DVKVTQSSRYLVKRTGEKVFLECVQDMDHENMFWYRQDPGLGLRLIYFSYDVKMKEKGDIPEGYSVSREKKERFSLILESASTNQTSMYLCASSSTGRLRSPLHFGNGTRLTVT.

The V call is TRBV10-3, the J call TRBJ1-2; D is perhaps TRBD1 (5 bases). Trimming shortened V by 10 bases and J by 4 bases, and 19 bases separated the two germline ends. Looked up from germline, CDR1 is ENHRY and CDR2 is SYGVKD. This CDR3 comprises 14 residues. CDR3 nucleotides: TGTGCCACCCTACAGGAGCTAATGAGCTATGGCTACACCTTC. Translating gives CATLQELMSYGYTF.

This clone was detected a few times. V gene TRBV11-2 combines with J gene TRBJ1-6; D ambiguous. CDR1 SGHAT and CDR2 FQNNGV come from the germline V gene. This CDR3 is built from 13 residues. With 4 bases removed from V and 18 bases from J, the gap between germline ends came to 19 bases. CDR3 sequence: CASSYSLDRVSHF. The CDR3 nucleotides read TGTGCCAGCAGCTATTCCTTGGACCGCGTCTCCCACTTT.

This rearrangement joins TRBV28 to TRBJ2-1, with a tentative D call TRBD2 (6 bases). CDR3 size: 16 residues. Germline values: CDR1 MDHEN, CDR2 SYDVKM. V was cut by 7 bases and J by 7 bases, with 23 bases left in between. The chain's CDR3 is CASTPLRLDRGNEQFF. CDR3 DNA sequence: TGTGCCAGCACACCCCTCCGACTAGACCGAGGGAATGAGCAGTTCTTC. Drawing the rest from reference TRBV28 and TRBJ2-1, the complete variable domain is DVKVTQSSRYLVKRTGEKVFLECVQDMDHENMFWYRQDPGLGLRLIYFSYDVKMKEKGDIPEGYSVSREKKERFSLILESASTNQTSMYLCASTPLRLDRGNEQFFGPGTRLTVL.

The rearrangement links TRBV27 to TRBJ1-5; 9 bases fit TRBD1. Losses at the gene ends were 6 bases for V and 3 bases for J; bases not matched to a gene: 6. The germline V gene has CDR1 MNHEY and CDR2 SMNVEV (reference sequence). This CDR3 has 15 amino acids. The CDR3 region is CASRKGQGLNQPQHF. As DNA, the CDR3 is TGTGCCAGCAGGAAGGGACAGGGCCTCAATCAGCCCCAGCATTTT.

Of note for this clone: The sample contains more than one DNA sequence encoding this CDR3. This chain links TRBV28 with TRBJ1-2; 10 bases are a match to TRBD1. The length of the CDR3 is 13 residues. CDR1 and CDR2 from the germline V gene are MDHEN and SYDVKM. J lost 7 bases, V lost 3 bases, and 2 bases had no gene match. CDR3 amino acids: CASSLGTGVGYTF. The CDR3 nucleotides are TGTGCCAGCAGTTTGGGGACAGGGGTTGGCTACACCTTC.

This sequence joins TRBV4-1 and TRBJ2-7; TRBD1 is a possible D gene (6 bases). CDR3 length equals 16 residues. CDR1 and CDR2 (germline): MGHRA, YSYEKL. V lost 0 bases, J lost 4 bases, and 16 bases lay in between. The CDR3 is CASSQDPHRDGYEQYF. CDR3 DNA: TGCGCCAGCAGCCAAGATCCCCACAGGGATGGTTACGAGCAGTACTTC.

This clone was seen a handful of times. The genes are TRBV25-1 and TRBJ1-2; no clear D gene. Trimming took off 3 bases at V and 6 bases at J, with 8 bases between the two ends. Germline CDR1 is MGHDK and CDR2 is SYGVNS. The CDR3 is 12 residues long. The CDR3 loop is CASSEAIDGYTF. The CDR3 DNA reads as TGTGCCAGCAGTGAGGCGATAGATGGCTACACCTTC.

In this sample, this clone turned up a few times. The CDR3 here is CASSLGDEAFF. The CDR3 DNA reads as TGCGCCAGCAGCCTCGGAGATGAAGCTTTCTTT. The chain uses TRBV4-1 and TRBJ1-1; unclear D gene. Trimming left V 4 bases short and J 7 bases short, with 7 bases between. Germline CDR1 MGHRA, CDR2 YSYEKL. This CDR3 has 11 amino acids.

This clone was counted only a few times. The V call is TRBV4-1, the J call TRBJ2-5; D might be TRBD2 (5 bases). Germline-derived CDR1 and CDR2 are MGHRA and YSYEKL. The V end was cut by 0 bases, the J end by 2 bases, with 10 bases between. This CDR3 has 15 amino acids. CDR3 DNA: TGCGCCAGCAGCCAAGAGGGTGGACTGCAAGAGACCCAGTACTTC. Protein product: CASSQEGGLQETQYF.

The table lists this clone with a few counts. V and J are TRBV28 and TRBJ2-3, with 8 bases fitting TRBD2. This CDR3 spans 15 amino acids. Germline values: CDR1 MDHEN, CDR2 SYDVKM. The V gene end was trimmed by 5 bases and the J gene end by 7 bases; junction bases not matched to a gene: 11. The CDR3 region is CASSPEGGGRNTQYF. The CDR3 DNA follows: TGTGCCAGCAGTCCAGAGGGCGGGGGGAGAAATACGCAGTATTTT. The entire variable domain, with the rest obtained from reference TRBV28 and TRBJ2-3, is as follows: DVKVTQSSRYLVKRTGEKVFLECVQDMDHENMFWYRQDPGLGLRLIYFSYDVKMKEKGDIPEGYSVSREKKERFSLILESASTNQTSMYLCASSPEGGGRNTQYFGPGTRLTVL.

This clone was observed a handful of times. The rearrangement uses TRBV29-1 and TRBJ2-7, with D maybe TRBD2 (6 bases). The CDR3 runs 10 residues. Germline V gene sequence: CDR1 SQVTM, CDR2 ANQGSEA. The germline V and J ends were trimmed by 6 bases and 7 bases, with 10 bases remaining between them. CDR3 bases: TGCAGCGTAGCAGGGAGGGAGCAGTACTTC. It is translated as CSVAGREQYF.

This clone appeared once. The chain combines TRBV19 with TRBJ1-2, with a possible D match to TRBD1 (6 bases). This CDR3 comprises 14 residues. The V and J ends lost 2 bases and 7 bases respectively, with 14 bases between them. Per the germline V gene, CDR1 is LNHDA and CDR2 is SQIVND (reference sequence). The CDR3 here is CASSITGISGGYTF. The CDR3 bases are TGTGCCAGTAGTATAACAGGGATATCGGGTGGCTACACCTTC. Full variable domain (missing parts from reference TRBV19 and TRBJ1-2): DGGITQSPKYLFRKEGQNVTLSCEQNLNHDAMYWYRQDPGQGLRLIYYSQIVNDFQKGDIAEGYSVSREKKESFPLTVTSAQKNPTAFYLCASSITGISGGYTFGSGTRLTVV.

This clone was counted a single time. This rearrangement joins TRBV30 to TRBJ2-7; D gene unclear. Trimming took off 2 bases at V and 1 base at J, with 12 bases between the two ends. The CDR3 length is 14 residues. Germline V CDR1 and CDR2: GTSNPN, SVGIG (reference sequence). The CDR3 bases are TGTGCCTGGAGTATGGGTTTACGATCCTACGAGCAGTACTTC. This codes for CAWSMGLRSYEQYF.

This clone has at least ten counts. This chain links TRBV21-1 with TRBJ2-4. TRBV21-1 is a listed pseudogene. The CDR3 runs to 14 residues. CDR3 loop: CASSDPRGQDIQYF. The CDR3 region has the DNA TGTGCCAGCAGCGACCCTCGGGGGCAGGACATTCAGTACTTC.

CDR3 nucleotides: TGTGCCTGGAGTGTACAAAGCGGGGGGGCTTGGAACGAGCAGTACTTC. Its protein product is CAWSVQSGGAWNEQYF. The chain has TRBV30 and TRBJ2-7, with 10 bases aligning to TRBD2. Germline-derived CDR1 and CDR2 are GTSNPN and SVGIG (reference sequence). The CDR3 runs to 16 residues. V lost 0 bases, J lost 5 bases, and 10 bases stayed unmatched.

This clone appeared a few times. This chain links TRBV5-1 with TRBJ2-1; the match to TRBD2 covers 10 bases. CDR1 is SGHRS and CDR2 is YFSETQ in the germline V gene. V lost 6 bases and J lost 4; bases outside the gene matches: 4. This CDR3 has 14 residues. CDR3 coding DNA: TGCGCCAGCACCAAGACTAGCGGGTACAATGAGCAGTTCTTC. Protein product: CASTKTSGYNEQFF.

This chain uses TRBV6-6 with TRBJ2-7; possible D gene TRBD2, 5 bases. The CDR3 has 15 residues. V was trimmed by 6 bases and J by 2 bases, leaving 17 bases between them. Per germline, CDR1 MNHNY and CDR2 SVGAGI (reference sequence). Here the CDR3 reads CASSLRDGVTYEQYF. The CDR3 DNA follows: TGTGCCAGCAGCCTCCGCGACGGGGTAACCTACGAGCAGTACTTC.

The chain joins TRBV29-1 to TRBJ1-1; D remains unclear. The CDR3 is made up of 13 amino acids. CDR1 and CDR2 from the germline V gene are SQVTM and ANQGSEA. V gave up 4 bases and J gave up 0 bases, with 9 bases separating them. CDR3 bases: TGCAGCGTTGCCCGATCTTTGAACACTGAAGCTTTCTTT. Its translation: CSVARSLNTEAFF.

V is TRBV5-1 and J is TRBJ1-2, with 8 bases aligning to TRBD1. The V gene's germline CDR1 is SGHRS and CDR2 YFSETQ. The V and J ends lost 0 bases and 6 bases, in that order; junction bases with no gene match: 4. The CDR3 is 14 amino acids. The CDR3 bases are TGCGCCAGCAGCTTGGGGGGACAGGTAGATGGCTACACCTTC. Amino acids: CASSLGGQVDGYTF.

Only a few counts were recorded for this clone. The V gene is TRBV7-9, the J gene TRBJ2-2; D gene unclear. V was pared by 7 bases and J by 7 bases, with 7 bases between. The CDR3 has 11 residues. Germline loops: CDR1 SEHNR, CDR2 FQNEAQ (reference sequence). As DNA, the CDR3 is TGTGCCAGCAAAGATCTCGGGGAGCTGTTTTTT. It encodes CASKDLGELFF. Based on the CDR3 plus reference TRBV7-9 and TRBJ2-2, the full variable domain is DTGVSQNPRHKITKRGQNVTFRCDPISEHNRLYWYRQTLGQGPEFLTYFQNEAQLEKSRLLSDRFSAERPKGSFSTLEIQRTEQGDSAMYLCASKDLGELFFGEGSRLTVL.